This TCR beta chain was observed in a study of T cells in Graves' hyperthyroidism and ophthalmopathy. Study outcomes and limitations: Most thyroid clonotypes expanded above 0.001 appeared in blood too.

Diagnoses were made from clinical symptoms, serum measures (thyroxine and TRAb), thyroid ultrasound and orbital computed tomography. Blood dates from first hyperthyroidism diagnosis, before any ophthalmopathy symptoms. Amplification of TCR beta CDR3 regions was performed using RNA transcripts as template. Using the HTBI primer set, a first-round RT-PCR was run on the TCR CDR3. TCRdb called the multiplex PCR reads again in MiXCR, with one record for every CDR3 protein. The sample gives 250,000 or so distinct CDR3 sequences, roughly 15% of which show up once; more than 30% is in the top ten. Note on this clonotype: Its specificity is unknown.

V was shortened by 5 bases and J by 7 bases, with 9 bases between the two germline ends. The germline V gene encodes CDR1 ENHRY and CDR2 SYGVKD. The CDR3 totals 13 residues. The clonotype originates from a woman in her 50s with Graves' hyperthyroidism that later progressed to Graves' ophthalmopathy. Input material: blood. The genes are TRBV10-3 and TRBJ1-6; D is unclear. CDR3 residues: CAISWEENSPLHF. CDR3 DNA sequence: TGTGCCATCAGTTGGGAGGAGAATTCACCCCTCCACTTT.